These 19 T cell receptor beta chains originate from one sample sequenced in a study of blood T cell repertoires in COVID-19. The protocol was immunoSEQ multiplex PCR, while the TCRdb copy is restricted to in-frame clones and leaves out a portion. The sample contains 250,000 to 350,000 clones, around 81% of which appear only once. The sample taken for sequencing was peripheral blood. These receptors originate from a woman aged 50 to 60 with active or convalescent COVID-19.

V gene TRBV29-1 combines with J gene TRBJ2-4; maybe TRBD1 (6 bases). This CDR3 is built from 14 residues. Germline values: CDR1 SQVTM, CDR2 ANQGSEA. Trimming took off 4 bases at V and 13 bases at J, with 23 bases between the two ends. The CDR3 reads CSVGKGSGDSPQYF. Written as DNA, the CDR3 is TGCAGCGTTGGAAAGGGATCAGGGGATAGCCCCCAGTACTTC.

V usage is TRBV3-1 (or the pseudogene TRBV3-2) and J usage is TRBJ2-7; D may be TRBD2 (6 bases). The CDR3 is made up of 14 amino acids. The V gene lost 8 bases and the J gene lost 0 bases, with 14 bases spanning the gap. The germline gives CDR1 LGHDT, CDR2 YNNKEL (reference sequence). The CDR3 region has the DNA TGTGCCAGCGGGCGCGGGACCAGCTCCTACGAGCAGTACTTC. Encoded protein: CASGRGTSSYEQYF.

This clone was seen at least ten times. The chain's CDR3 is CSVVSQGGTDTQYF. The CDR3 DNA follows: TGCAGCGTTGTATCGCAGGGAGGGACAGATACGCAGTATTTT. The rearrangement uses TRBV29-1 and TRBJ2-3, with 7 nucleotides matching TRBD2. Trimming at V came to 4 bases and at J to 3 bases, leaving 7 bases not matched to a gene. Germline loops: CDR1 SQVTM, CDR2 ANQGSEA. The CDR3 totals 14 residues.

CDR3 sequence (DNA): TGTGCCAGCAGCTTAGCAGGGGATCAGCCCCAGCATTTT. It specifies CASSLAGDQPQHF. The chain is built from TRBV7-9 and TRBJ1-5; D is perhaps TRBD1 (5 bases). Germline V gene sequence: CDR1 SEHNR, CDR2 FQNEAQ (reference sequence). There are 13 residues in the CDR3. Trimming removed 0 bases from V and 5 bases from J, with 5 bases in between.

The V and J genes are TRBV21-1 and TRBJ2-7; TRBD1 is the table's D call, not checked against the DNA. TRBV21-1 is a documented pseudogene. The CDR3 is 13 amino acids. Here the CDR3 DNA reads TGTGCCAGCAGCAAAGCGACAGGGCCCGAGCAGTACTTC. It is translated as CASSKATGPEQYF.

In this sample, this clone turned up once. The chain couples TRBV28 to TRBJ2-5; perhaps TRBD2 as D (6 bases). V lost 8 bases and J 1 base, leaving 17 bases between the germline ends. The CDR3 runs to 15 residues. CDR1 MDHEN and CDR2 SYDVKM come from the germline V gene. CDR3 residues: CASGGTSAGQETQYF. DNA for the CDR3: TGTGCCAGCGGCGGGACGTCGGCGGGCCAAGAGACCCAGTACTTC.

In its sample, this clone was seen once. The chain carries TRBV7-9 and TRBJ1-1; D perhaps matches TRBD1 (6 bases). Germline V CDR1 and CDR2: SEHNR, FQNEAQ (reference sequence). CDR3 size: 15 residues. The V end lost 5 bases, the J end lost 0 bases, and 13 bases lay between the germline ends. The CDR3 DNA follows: TGTGCCAGCAGCCAGGGGCTGGCCATGAACACTGAAGCTTTCTTT. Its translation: CASSQGLAMNTEAFF. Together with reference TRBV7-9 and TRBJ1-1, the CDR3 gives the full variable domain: DTGVSQNPRHKITKRGQNVTFRCDPISEHNRLYWYRQTLGQGPEFLTYFQNEAQLEKSRLLSDRFSAERPKGSFSTLEIQRTEQGDSAMYLCASSQGLAMNTEAFFGQGTRLTVV.

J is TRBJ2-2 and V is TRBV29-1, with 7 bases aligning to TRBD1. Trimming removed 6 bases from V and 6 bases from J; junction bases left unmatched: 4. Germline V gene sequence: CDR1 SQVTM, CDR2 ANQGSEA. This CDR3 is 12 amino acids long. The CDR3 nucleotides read TGCAGCGTAAACAGGGGTGCCGGGGAGCTGTTTTTT. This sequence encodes CSVNRGAGELFF.

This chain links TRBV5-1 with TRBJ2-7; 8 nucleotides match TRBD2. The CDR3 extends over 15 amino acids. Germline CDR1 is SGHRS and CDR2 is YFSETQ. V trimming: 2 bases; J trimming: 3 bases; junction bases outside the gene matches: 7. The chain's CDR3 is CASSFSSGSSYEQYF. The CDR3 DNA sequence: TGCGCCAGCAGCTTCTCCAGCGGGAGTAGCTACGAGCAGTACTTC.

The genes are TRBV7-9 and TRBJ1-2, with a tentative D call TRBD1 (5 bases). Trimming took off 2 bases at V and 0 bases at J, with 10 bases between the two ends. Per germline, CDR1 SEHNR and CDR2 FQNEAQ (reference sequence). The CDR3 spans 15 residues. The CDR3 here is CASSLKGDSNYGYTF. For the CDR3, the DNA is TGTGCCAGCAGCTTAAAAGGGGACTCTAACTATGGCTACACCTTC.

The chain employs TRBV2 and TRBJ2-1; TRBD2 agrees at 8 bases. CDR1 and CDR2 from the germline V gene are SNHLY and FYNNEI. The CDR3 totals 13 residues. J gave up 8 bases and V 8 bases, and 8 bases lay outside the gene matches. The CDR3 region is CASAREGLYEQFF. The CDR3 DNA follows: TGTGCCAGCGCCCGGGAGGGATTGTATGAGCAGTTCTTC. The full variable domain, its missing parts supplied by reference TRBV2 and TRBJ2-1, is EPEVTQTPSHQVTQMGQEVILRCVPISNHLYFYWYRQILGQKVEFLVSFYNNEISEKSEIFDDQFSVERPDGSNFTLKIRSTKLEDSAMYFCASAREGLYEQFFGPGTRLTVL.

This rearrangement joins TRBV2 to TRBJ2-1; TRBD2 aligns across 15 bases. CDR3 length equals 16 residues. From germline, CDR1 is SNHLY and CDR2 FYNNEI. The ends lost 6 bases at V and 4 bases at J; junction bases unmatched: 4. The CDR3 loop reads CASSYGLAGGYNEQFF. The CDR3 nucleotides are TGTGCCAGCAGCTATGGACTAGCGGGAGGGTACAATGAGCAGTTCTTC.

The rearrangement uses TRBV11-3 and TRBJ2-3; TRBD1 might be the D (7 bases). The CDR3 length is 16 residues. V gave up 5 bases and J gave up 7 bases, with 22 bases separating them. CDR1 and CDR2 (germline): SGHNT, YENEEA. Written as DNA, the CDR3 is TGTGCCAGCAGCCCCCGGACAGGAGGGGCCCCATATACGCAGTATTTT. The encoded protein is CASSPRTGGAPYTQYF.

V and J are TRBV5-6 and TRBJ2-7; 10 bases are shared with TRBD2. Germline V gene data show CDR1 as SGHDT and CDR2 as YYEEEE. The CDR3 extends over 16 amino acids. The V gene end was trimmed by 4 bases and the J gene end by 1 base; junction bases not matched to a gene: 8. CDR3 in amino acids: CASSLTGTSASYEQYF. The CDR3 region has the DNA TGTGCCAGCAGCCTTACCGGGACTAGCGCGTCCTACGAGCAGTACTTC.

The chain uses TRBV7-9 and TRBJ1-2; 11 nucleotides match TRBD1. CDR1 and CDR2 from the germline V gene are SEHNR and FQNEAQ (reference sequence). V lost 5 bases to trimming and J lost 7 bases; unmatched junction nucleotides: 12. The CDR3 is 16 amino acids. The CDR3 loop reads CASSIQPGQGGGGYTF. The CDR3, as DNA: TGTGCCAGCAGCATACAACCGGGACAGGGGGGCGGTGGCTACACCTTC.

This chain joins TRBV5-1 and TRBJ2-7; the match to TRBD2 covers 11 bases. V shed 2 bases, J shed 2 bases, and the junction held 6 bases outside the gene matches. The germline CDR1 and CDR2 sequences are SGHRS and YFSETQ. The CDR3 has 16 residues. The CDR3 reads CASSFSSGGGTYEQYF. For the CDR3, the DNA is TGCGCCAGCAGCTTCAGTAGCGGGGGGGGTACCTACGAGCAGTACTTC.

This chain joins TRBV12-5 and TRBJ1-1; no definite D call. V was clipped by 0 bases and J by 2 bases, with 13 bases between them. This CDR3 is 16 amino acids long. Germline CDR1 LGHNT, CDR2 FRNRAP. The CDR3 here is CASGLVVRGKNTEAFF. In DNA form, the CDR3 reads TGTGCTAGTGGTTTGGTAGTTCGGGGAAAAAACACTGAAGCTTTCTTT.

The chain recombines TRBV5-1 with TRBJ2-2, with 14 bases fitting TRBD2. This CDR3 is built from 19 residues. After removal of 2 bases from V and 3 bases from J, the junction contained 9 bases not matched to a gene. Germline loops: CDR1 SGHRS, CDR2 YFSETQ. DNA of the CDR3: TGCGCCAGCAGCTTCCCCCGACTAGCGGGAGGGCCGGACACCGGGGAGCTGTTTTTT. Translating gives CASSFPRLAGGPDTGELFF. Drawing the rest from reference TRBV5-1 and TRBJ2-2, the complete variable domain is KAGVTQTPRYLIKTRGQQVTLSCSPISGHRSVSWYQQTPGQGLQFLFEYFSETQRNKGNFPGRFSGRQFSNSRSEMNVSTLELGDSALYLCASSFPRLAGGPDTGELFFGEGSRLTVL.

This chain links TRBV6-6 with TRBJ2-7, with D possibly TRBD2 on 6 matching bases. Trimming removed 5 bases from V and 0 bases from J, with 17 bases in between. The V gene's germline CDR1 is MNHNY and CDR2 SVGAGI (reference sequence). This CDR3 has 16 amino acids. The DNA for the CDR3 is TGTGCCAGCAGTCGAGGCCCCTCCGGGAGCTCCTACGAGCAGTACTTC. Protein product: CASSRGPSGSSYEQYF.